Following are 14 T cell receptor beta chains from one sample sequenced in a study of cytomegalovirus exposure and HLA in healthy donors. The PCR contained 60 Vbeta and 13 Jbeta primers. Method: immunoSEQ multiplex PCR; TCRdb's copy keeps in-frame clones and lacks some. The table has around 100,000 clones, roughly 80% seen once; the top ten hold about 5%. Sequencing was performed on PBMCs. The receptors derive from a woman aged 25 to 39 in good health and CMV-seropositive.

The chain is built from TRBV5-6 and TRBJ2-1, with no clear D. Germline CDR1 reads SGHDT; CDR2 reads YYEEEE. The CDR3 runs to 15 residues. Trimming removed 4 bases from V and 4 bases from J, with 15 bases in between. The CDR3 DNA sequence: TGTGCCAGCAGCGGTACTAACGCCCAATACAATGAGCAGTTCTTC. Protein: CASSGTNAQYNEQFF.

The J gene is TRBJ2-3, the V gene TRBV7-9; D is perhaps TRBD1 (6 bases). The CDR3 sequence is 14 residues long. CDR1 and CDR2 from the germline V gene are SEHNR and FQNEAQ (reference sequence). The V end lost 5 bases, the J end lost 2 bases, and 11 bases lay between the germline ends. The CDR3 is CASSRQVDTDTQYF. The DNA for the CDR3 is TGTGCCAGCAGCAGACAGGTCGACACAGATACGCAGTATTTT.

The chain recombines TRBV27 with TRBJ2-7; D call uncertain. The CDR3 has 13 residues. V was trimmed by 3 bases and J by 3 bases, leaving 9 bases between them. CDR1 and CDR2 (germline): MNHEY, SMNVEV (reference sequence). CDR3 loop: CASSFDSHYEQYF. CDR3 coding DNA: TGTGCCAGCAGTTTCGACTCCCACTACGAGCAGTACTTC.

The V gene is TRBV6-5, the J gene TRBJ2-3, with 12 bases identical to TRBD2. J was trimmed by 6 bases and V by 2 bases; bases with no gene match: 3. This CDR3 comprises 15 residues. Germline CDR1 MNHEY, CDR2 SVGAGI. The CDR3 reads CASSYLAGGLDTQYF. CDR3 DNA sequence: TGTGCCAGCAGTTACCTAGCGGGGGGGCTTGATACGCAGTATTTT.

This chain joins TRBV5-4 and TRBJ2-4; perhaps TRBD1 as D (6 bases). V lost 3 bases to trimming and J lost 3 bases, with 10 bases between them. This CDR3 is 14 amino acids long. Germline CDR1 and CDR2: SGHNT and YYREEE (reference sequence). The CDR3 DNA is TGTGCCAGCAGCTCGGGACATAGCAAAAACATTCAGTACTTC. Its translation is CASSSGHSKNIQYF.

This chain joins TRBV29-1 and TRBJ2-7; TRBD1 aligns across 10 bases. Trimming at V came to 6 bases and at J to 2 bases, leaving 1 base not matched to a gene. CDR3 length equals 12 residues. The germline CDR1 and CDR2 sequences are SQVTM and ANQGSEA. CDR3 sequence: CSVGQGTYEQYF. CDR3 DNA: TGCAGCGTGGGACAGGGGACCTACGAGCAGTACTTC.

The rearrangement joins TRBV7-2 to TRBJ1-1, with 7 bases that match TRBD1. The CDR3 has 14 residues. Trimming removed 3 bases from V and 2 bases from J; junction bases left unmatched: 3. Germline V gene sequence: CDR1 SGHTA, CDR2 FQGNSA. The CDR3 nucleotides read TGTGCCAGCAGCTTGGGACAGAGAAACACTGAAGCTTTCTTT. Amino acids: CASSLGQRNTEAFF.

This chain joins TRBV6-5 and TRBJ2-7, with a possible D match to TRBD1 (6 bases). Germline V gene lookup returns CDR1 MNHEY and CDR2 SVGAGI. V was trimmed by 10 bases and J by 3 bases, leaving 13 bases between them. CDR3 length: 12 amino acids. CDR3 amino acids: CATADSYYEQYF. The DNA of the CDR3 is TGTGCCACGGCGGACAGCTACTACGAGCAGTACTTC.

V is TRBV7-2 and J is TRBJ2-7, with TRBD1 matching over 8 bases. Trimming at V came to 1 base and at J to 2 bases, leaving 1 base not matched to a gene. CDR1 is SGHTA, CDR2 FQGNSA, per germline. The CDR3 has 14 residues. This CDR3 is CASSLGDRPYEQYF. The CDR3 DNA follows: TGTGCCAGCAGCTTAGGGGACAGGCCCTACGAGCAGTACTTC. Drawing the rest from reference TRBV7-2 and TRBJ2-7, the complete variable domain is GAGVSQSPSNKVTEKGKDVELRCDPISGHTALYWYRQSLGQGLEFLIYFQGNSAPDKSGLPSDRFSAERTGGSVSTLTIQRTQQEDSAVYLCASSLGDRPYEQYFGPGTRLTVT.

This clone was detected only once. V usage is TRBV27 and J usage is TRBJ2-5; 7 nucleotides line up with TRBD2. Germline V gives CDR1 MNHEY, CDR2 SMNVEV (reference sequence). Trimming at V came to 6 bases and at J to 4 bases, leaving 5 bases not matched to a gene. The length of the CDR3 is 13 residues. This CDR3 is CASSRDYSETQYF. CDR3 nucleotides: TGTGCCAGCAGCCGGGACTACTCAGAGACCCAGTACTTC.

This clone was picked up a small number of times. The chain is built from TRBV6-1 and TRBJ2-1; 11 nucleotides agree with TRBD2. The CDR3 covers 16 residues. V lost 2 bases, J lost 4 bases, and 4 bases stayed unmatched. Per germline, CDR1 MNHNS and CDR2 SASEGT. CDR3 in DNA: TGTGCCAGCAGTGAACCGACTAGCGGGGCATACAATGAGCAGTTCTTC. This translates into CASSEPTSGAYNEQFF.

The chain uses TRBV11-2 and TRBJ1-1; maybe TRBD1 (6 bases). Germline V gene lookup returns CDR1 SGHAT and CDR2 FQNNGV. This CDR3 has 16 residues. Trimming removed 4 bases from V and 3 bases from J, with 18 bases in between. CDR3 nucleotide sequence: TGTGCCAGCAGCTCGATGATAAGGGGGAGAGACACTGAAGCTTTCTTT. The encoded protein is CASSSMIRGRDTEAFF.

V usage is TRBV5-1 and J usage is TRBJ1-1; 7 bases fit TRBD1. The CDR3 is 15 residues long. V was pared by 0 bases and J by 0 bases, with 2 bases of the junction left unmatched. Germline CDR1 is SGHRS and CDR2 is YFSETQ. CDR3 in amino acids: CASSLAGTVNTEAFF. Written as DNA, the CDR3 is TGCGCCAGCAGCTTGGCCGGGACAGTGAACACTGAAGCTTTCTTT.

The chain is built from TRBV7-3 and TRBJ2-1; 12 bases agree with TRBD2. CDR3 length equals 16 residues. V shed 8 bases and J 7 bases; nucleotides not matched to a gene: 12. Germline CDR1 SGHTA, CDR2 FQGTGA. CDR3 region: CASPKKTGTSGNEQFF. The CDR3 region has the DNA TGTGCCAGCCCAAAAAAAACCGGGACTAGCGGGAATGAGCAGTTCTTC.